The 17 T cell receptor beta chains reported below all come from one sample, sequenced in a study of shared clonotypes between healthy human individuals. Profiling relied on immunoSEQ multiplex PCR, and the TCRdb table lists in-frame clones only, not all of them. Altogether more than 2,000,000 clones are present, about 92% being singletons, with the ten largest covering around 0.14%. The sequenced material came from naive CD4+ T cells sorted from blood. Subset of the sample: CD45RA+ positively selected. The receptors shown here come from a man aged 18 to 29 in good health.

The CDR3 bases are TGTGCCAGCAGCTTAGGGTACCGGCCCTACGAGCAGTACTTC. Its translation: CASSLGYRPYEQYF. The chain combines TRBV11-2 with TRBJ2-7; no clear D gene. The CDR3 spans 14 residues. V shed 1 base and J shed 2 bases, with 9 bases lying between them. CDR1 and CDR2 from the germline V gene are SGHAT and FQNNGV. The full variable domain, its missing parts supplied by reference TRBV11-2 and TRBJ2-7, is EAGVAQSPRYKIIEKRQSVAFWCNPISGHATLYWYQQILGQGPKLLIQFQNNGVVDDSQLPKDRFSAERLKGVDSTLKIQPAKLEDSAVYLCASSLGYRPYEQYFGPGTRLTVT.

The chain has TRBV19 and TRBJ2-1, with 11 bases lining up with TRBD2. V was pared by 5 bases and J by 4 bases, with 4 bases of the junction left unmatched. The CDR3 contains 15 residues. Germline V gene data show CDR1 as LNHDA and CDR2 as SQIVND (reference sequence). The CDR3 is CASSAIAGGYNEQFF. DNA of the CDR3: TGTGCCAGTAGTGCAATAGCGGGAGGGTACAATGAGCAGTTCTTC.

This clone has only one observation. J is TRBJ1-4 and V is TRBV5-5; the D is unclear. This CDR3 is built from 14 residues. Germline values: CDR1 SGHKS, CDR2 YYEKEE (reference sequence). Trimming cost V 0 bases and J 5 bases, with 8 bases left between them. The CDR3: CASSLGQFNEKLFF. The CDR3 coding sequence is TGTGCCAGCAGCTTGGGGCAGTTCAATGAAAAACTGTTTTTT.

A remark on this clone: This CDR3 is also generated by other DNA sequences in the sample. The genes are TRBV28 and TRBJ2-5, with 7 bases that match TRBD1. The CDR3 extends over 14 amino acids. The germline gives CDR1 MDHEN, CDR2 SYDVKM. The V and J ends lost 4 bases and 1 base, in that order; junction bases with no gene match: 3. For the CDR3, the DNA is TGTGCCAGCAGTTCGACAGGGCCCCAAGAGACCCAGTACTTC. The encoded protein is CASSSTGPQETQYF.

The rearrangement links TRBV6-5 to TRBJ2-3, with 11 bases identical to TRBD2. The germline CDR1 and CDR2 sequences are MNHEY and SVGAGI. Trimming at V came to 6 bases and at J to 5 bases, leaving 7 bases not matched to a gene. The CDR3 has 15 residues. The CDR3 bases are TGTGCCAGCAGGGGACTAGCGGAAAGCCAAGATACGCAGTATTTT. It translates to CASRGLAESQDTQYF.

The CDR3 here is CAWSVLPWTGNEKLFF. In nucleotides, the CDR3 is TGTGCCTGGAGTGTCCTCCCTTGGACAGGGAATGAAAAACTGTTTTTT. The rearrangement joins TRBV30 to TRBJ1-4, with 8 bases matching TRBD1. Trimming at V came to 0 bases and at J to 5 bases, leaving 8 bases not matched to a gene. The CDR3 runs 16 residues. Per germline, CDR1 GTSNPN and CDR2 SVGIG (reference sequence).

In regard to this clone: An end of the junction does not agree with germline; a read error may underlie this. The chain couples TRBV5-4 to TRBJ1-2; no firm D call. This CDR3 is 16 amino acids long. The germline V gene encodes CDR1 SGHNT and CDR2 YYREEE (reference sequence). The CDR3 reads CASSDGLGRKTYGYTF. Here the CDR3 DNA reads TGCGCCAGCAGCGACGGCTTAGGTCGAAAGACCTATGGCTACACCTTC.

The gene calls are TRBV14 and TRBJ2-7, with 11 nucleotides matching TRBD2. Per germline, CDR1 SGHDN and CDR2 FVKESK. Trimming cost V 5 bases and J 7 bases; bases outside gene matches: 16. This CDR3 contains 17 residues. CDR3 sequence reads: CASSAGLAALGGWEQYF. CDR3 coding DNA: TGTGCCAGCAGCGCGGGACTAGCGGCGTTAGGAGGCTGGGAGCAGTACTTC. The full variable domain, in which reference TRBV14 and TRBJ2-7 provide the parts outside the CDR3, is EAGVTQFPSHSVIEKGQTVTLRCDPISGHDNLYWYRRVMGKEIKFLLHFVKESKQDESGMPNNRFLAERTGGTYSTLKVQPAELEDSGVYFCASSAGLAALGGWEQYFGPGTRLTVT.

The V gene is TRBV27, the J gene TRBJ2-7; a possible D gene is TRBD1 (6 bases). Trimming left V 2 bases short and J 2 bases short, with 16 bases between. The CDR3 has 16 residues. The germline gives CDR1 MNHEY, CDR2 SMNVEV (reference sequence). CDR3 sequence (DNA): TGTGCCAGCAGTTTAGGCCCTTTGGGGGCTACCTACGAGCAGTACTTC. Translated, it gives CASSLGPLGATYEQYF.

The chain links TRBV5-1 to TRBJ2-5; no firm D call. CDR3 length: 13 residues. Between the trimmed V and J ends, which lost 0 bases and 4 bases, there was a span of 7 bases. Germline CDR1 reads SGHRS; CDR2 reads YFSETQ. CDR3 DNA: TGCGCCAGCAGCTTGGAGGTGGTAGAGACCCAGTACTTC. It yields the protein CASSLEVVETQYF.

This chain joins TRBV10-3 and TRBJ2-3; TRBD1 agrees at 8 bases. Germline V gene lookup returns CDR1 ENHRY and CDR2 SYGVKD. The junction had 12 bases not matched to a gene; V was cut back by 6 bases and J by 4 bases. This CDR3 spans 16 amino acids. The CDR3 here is CAISKTSSDRADTQYF. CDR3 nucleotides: TGTGCCATCAGCAAGACTTCTTCGGACAGGGCAGATACGCAGTATTTT.

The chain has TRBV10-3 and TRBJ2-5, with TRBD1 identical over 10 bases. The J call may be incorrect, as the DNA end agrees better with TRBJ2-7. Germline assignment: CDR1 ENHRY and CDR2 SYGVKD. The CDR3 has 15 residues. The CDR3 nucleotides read TGTGCCATCAGTGCGTCCGGGACAGGGGTCGACGAGCAGTACTTC. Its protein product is CAISASGTGVDEQYF.

The CDR3: CAWGQWRGEQYF. Written as DNA, the CDR3 is TGTGCCTGGGGCCAGTGGAGGGGCGAGCAGTACTTC. The genes are TRBV30 and TRBJ2-7, with D perhaps matching TRBD2 (6 bases). The germline V and J ends were trimmed by 5 bases and 6 bases, with 14 bases remaining between them. The V gene's germline CDR1 is GTSNPN and CDR2 SVGIG (reference sequence). The length of the CDR3 is 12 residues.

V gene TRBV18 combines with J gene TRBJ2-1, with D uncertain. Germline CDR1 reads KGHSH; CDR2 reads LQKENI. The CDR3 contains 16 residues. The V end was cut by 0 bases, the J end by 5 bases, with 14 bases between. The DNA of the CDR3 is TGTGCCAGCTCACCACCTGGGCTGGGGAATAACAATGAGCAGTTCTTC. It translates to CASSPPGLGNNNEQFF.

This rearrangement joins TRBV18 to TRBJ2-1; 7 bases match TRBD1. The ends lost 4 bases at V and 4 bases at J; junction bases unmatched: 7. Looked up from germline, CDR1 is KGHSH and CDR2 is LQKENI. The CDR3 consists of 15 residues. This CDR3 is CASSQLQGVYNEQFF. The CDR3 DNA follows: TGTGCCAGCTCACAACTGCAGGGGGTTTACAATGAGCAGTTCTTC.

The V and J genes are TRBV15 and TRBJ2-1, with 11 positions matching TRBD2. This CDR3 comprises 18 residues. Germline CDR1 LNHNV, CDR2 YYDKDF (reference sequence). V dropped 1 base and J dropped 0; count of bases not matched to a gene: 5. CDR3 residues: CATSRALAGGSSYNEQFF. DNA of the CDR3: TGTGCCACCAGCAGAGCCCTAGCGGGGGGAAGCTCCTACAATGAGCAGTTCTTC.

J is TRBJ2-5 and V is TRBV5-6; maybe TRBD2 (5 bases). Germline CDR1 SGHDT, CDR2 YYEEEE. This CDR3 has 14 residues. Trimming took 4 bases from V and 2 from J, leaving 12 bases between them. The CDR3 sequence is CASSLSTIQETQYF. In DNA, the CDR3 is TGTGCCAGCAGCCTGTCGACTATACAAGAGACCCAGTACTTC.